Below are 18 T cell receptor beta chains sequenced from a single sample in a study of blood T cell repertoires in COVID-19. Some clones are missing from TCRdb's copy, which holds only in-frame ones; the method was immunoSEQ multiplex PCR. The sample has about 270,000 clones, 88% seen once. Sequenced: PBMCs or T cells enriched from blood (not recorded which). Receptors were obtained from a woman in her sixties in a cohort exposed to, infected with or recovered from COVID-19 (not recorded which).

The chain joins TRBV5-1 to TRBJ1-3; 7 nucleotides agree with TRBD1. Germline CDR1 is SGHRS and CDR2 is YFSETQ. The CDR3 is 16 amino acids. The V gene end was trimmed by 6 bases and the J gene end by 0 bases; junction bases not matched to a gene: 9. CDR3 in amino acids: CASTQTGSASGNTIYF. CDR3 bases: TGCGCCAGCACCCAGACAGGGTCGGCCTCTGGAAACACCATATATTTT.

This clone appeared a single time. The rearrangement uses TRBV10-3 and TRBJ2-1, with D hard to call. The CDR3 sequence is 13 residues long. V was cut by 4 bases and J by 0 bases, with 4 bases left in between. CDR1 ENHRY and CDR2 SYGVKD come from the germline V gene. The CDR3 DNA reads TGTGCCATCAGTGCGAGCTCCTACAATGAGCAGTTCTTC. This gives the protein CAISASSYNEQFF.

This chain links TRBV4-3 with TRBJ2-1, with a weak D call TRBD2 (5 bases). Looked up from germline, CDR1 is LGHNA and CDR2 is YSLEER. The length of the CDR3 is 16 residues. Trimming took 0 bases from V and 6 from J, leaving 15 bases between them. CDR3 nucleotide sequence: TGCGCCAGCAGCCAAGAAGCTAGCAGGAGAGCCAATGAGCAGTTCTTC. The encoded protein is CASSQEASRRANEQFF.

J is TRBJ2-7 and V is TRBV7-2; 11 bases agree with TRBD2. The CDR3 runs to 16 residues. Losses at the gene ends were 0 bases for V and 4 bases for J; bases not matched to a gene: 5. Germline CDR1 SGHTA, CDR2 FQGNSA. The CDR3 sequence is CASSLASSGRVYEQYF. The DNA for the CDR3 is TGTGCCAGCAGCTTAGCAAGTAGCGGGAGGGTGTACGAGCAGTACTTC.

The CDR3 bases are TGTGCCAGCAGCTCGGGACTAAGGGGGACCGGGGAGCTGTTTTTT. Its protein product is CASSSGLRGTGELFF. This chain links TRBV7-2 with TRBJ2-2; D may be TRBD2 (7 bases). This CDR3 is built from 15 residues. The germline V gene has CDR1 SGHTA and CDR2 FQGNSA. V dropped 4 bases and J dropped 5 bases, with 14 bases sitting between them.

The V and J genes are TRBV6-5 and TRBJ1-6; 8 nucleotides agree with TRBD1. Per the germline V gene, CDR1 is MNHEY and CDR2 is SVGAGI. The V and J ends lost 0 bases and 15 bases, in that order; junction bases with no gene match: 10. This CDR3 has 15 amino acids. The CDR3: CASSYSSFGTGSLHF. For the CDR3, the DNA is TGTGCCAGCAGTTACTCGAGTTTCGGGACAGGAAGCCTCCACTTT.

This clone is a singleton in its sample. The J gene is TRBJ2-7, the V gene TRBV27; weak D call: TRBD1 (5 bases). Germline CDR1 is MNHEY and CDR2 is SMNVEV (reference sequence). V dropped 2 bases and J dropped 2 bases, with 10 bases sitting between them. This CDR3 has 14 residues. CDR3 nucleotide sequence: TGTGCCAGCAGTTTAGTCCAGGGTCCCTACGAGCAGTACTTC. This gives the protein CASSLVQGPYEQYF.

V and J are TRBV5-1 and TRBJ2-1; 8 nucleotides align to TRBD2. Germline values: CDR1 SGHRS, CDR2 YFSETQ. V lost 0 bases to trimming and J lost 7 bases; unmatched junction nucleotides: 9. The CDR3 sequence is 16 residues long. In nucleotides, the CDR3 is TGCGCCAGCAGCTTGGGAAGCGGGAGTATTGCTAATGAGCAGTTCTTC. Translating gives CASSLGSGSIANEQFF.

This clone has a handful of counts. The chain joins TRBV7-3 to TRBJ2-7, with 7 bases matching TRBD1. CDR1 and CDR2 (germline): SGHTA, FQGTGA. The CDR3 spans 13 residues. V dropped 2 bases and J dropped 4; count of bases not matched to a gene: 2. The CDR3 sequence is CASSLGRGYEQYF. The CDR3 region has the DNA TGTGCCAGCAGCTTAGGCAGGGGGTACGAGCAGTACTTC.

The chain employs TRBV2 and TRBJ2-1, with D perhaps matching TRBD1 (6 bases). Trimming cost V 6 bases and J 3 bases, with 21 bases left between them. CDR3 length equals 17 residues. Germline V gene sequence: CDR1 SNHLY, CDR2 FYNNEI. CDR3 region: CASSAITRGGYYNEQFF. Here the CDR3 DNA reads TGTGCCAGCAGCGCTATTACCAGGGGCGGCTACTACAATGAGCAGTTCTTC.

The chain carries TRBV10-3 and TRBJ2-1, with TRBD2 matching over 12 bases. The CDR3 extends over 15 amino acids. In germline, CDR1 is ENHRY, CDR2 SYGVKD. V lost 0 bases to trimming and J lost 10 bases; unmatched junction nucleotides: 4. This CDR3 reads CAISESTSGSDEQFF. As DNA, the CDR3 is TGTGCCATCAGTGAGTCGACTAGCGGGAGTGACGAGCAGTTCTTC.

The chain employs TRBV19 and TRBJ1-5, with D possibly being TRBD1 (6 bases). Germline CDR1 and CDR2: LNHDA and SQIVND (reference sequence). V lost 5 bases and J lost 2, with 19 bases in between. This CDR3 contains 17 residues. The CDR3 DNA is TGTGCCAGTAGTTTGTTGGACAGACCTAATGGCAATCAGCCCCAGCATTTT. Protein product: CASSLLDRPNGNQPQHF. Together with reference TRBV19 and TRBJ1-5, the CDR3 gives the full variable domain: DGGITQSPKYLFRKEGQNVTLSCEQNLNHDAMYWYRQDPGQGLRLIYYSQIVNDFQKGDIAEGYSVSREKKESFPLTVTSAQKNPTAFYLCASSLLDRPNGNQPQHFGDGTRLSIL.

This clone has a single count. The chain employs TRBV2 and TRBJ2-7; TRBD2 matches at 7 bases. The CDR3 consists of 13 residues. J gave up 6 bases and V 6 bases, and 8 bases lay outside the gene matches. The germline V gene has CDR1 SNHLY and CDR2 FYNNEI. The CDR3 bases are TGTGCCAGCAGGAGGGGAGGGATGGCCGAGCAGTACTTC. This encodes CASRRGGMAEQYF.

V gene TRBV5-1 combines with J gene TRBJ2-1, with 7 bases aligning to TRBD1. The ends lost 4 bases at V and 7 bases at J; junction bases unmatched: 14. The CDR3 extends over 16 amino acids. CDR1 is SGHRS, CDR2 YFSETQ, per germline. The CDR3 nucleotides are TGCGCCAGCAGCCCTGGGGGAGACAGGGTCATGAATGAGCAGTTCTTC. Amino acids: CASSPGGDRVMNEQFF.

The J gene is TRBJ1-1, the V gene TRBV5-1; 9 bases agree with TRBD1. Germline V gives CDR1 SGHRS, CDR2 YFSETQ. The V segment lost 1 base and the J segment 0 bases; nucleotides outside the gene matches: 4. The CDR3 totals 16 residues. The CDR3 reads CASSLRTGGMNTEAFF. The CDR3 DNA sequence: TGCGCCAGCAGCTTGCGTACAGGGGGCATGAACACTGAAGCTTTCTTT.

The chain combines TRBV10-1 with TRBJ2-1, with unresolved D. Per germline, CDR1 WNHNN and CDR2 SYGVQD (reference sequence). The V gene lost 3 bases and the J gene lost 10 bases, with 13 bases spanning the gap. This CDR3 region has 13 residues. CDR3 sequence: CASSDLARGEQFF. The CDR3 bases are TGCGCCAGCAGTGATTTGGCTCGAGGCGAGCAGTTCTTC.

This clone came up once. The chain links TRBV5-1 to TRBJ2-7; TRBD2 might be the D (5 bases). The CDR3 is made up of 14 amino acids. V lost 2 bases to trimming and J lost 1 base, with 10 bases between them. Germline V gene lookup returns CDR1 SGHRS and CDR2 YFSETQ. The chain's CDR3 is CASSLNRGSYEQYF. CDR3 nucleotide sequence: TGCGCCAGCAGCTTAAACCGGGGTTCCTACGAGCAGTACTTC.

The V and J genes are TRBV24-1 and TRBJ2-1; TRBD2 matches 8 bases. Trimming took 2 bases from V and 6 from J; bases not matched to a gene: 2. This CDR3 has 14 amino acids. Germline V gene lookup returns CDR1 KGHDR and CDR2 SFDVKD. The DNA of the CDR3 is TGTGCCACCAGTGATTATCGGGGGGGCAATGAGCAGTTCTTC. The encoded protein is CATSDYRGGNEQFF.